This T cell receptor beta chain was captured in a study of blood T cell repertoires in COVID-19. Some clones are missing from TCRdb's copy, which holds only in-frame ones; the method was immunoSEQ multiplex PCR. The table records around 500,000 clones, more than 75% of them present only once. The V gene end was trimmed by 2 bases and the J gene end by 3 bases; junction bases not matched to a gene: 4. Germline V CDR1 and CDR2: SGHDT, YYEEEE. This CDR3 has 15 amino acids. The receptor's source is a woman aged 35 to 49 who had recovered from COVID-19. The chain employs TRBV5-6 and TRBJ2-2; 7 bases line up with TRBD2. The sequenced sample was PBMCs or T cells enriched from blood (not recorded which). The CDR3 protein is CASSFRTRYTGELFF. The CDR3 DNA sequence: TGTGCCAGCAGCTTTCGGACTAGATACACCGGGGAGCTGTTTTTT.